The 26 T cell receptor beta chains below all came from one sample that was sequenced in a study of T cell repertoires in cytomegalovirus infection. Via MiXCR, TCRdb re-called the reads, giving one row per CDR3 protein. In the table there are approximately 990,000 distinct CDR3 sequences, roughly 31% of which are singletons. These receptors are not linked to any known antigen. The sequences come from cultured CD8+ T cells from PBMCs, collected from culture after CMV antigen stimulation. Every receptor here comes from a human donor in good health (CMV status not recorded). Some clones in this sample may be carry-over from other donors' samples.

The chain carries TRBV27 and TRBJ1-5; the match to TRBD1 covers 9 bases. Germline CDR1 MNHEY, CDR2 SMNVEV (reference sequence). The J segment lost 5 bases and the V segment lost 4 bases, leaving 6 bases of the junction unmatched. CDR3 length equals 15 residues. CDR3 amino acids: CASSSSHRGHQPQHF. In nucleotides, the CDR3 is TGTGCCAGCAGTTCATCCCACAGGGGGCATCAGCCCCAGCATTTT.

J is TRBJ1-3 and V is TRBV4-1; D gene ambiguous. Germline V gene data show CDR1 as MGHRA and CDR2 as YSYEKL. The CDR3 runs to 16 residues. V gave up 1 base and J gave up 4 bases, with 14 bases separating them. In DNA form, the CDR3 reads TGCGCCAGCAGCCAAGTGATTAGCGCAGTCGGAAACACCATATATTTT. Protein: CASSQVISAVGNTIYF.

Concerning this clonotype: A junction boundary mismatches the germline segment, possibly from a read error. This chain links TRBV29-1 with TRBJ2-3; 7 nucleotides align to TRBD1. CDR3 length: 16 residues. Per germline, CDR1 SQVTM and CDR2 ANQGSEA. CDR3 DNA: TGCAGCGTAGAAGCCTACAGGGGTACTGGCACAGATACGCAGTATTTT. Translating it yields CSVEAYRGTGTDTQYF.

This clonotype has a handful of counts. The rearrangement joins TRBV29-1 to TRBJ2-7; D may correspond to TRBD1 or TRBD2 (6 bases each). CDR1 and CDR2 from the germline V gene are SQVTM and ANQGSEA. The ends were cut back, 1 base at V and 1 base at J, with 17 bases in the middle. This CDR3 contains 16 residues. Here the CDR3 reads CSVEVPGGSNSYEQYF. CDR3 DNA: TGCAGCGTTGAAGTTCCCGGGGGCTCTAATTCCTACGAGCAGTACTTC.

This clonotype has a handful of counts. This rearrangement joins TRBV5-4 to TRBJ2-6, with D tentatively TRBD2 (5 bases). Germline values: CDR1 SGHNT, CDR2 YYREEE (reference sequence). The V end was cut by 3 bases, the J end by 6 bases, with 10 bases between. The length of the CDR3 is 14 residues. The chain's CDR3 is CASSSPGMANVLTF. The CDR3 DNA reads TGTGCCAGCAGCTCCCCGGGGATGGCCAACGTCCTGACTTTC.

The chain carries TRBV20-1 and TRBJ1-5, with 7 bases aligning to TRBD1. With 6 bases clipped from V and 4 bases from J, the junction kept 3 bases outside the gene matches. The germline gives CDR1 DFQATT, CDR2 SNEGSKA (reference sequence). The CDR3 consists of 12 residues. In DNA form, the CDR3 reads TGCAGTGCCTCGACAGGGAATCAGCCCCAGCATTTT. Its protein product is CSASTGNQPQHF.

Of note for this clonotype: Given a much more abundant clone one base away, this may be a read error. The CDR3 region is CASSPTRHLNTEAFF. CDR3 bases: TGTGCCAGCAGCCCAACCCGGCATCTGAACACTGAAGCTTTCTTT. The rearrangement uses TRBV7-3 and TRBJ1-1, with D uncertain. Germline loops: CDR1 SGHTA, CDR2 FQGTGA. The CDR3 has 15 amino acids. Trimming cost V 5 bases and J 0 bases, with 13 bases left between them.

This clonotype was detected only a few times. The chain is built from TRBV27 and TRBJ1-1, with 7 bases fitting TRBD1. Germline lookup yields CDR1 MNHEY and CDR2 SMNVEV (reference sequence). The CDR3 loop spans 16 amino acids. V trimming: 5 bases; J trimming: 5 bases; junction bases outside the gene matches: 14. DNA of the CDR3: TGTGCCAGCAGTCTCCTGGTAGGGGGCGCAAAGACTGAAGCTTTCTTT. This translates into CASSLLVGGAKTEAFF.

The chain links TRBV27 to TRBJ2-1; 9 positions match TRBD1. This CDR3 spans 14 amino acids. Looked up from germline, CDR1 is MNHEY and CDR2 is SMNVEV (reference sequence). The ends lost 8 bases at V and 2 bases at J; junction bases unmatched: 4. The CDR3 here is CASAYRGPYNEQFF. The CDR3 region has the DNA TGTGCCAGCGCTTACAGGGGGCCCTACAATGAGCAGTTCTTC.

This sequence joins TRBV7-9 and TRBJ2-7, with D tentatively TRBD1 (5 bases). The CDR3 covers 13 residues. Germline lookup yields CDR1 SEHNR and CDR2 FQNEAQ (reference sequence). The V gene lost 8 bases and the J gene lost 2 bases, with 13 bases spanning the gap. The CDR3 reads CASYRRVTYEQYV. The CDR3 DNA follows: TGTGCCAGCTACAGGCGAGTCACCTACGAGCAGTACGTC.

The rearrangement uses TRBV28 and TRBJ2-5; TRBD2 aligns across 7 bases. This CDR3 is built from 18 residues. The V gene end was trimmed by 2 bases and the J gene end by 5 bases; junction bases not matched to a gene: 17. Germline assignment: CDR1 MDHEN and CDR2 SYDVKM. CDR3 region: CASSLNGLGPNGRETQYF. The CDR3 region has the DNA TGTGCCAGCAGTTTAAATGGTCTCGGGCCCAACGGGAGGGAGACCCAGTACTTC.

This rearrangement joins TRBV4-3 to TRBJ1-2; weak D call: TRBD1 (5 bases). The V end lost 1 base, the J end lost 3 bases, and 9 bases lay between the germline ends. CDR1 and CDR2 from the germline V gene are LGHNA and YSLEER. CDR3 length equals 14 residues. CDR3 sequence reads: CASSQAGTYYGYTF. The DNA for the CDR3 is TGCGCCAGCAGCCAAGCAGGGACTTACTATGGCTACACCTTC.

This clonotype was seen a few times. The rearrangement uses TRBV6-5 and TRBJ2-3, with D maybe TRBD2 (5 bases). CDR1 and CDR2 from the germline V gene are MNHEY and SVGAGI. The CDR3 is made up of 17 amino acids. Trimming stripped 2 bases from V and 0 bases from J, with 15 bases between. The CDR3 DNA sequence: TGTGCCAGCAGTTACCCGAGGGTAGGACTTAGCACAGATACGCAGTATTTT. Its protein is CASSYPRVGLSTDTQYF.

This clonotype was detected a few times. For the CDR3, the DNA is TGTGCCAGCAGCTCCCGGAAAGGACAAGAGACCCAGTACTTC. Its translation is CASSSRKGQETQYF. This sequence joins TRBV7-6 and TRBJ2-5, with D hard to call. The V and J ends lost 4 bases and 2 bases respectively, with 11 bases between them. This CDR3 contains 14 residues. CDR1 and CDR2 (germline): SGHVS, FNYEAQ.

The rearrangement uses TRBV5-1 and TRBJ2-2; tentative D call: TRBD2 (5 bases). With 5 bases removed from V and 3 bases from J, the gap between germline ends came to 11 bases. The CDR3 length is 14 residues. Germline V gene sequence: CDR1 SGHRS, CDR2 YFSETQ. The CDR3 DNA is TGCGCCAGCAGGCCTAGCTATCACACCGGGGAGCTGTTTTTT. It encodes CASRPSYHTGELFF.

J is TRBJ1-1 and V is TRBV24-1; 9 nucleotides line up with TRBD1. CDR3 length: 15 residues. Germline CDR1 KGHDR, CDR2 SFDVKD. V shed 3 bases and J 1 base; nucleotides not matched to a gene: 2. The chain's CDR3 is CATSDGGQGNTEAFF. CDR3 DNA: TGTGCCACCAGTGATGGGGGACAGGGGAACACTGAAGCTTTCTTT.

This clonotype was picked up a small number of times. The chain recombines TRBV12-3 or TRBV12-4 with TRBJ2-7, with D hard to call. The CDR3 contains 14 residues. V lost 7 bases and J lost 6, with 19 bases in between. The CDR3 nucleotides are TGTGCCAGCAAATCGGAACTTGGAGATTTCGAGCAGTACGTC. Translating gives CASKSELGDFEQYV.

In DNA, the CDR3 is TGTGCCAGCAGCTTAGTTATGCGGGGAAACACCATATATTTT. This gives the protein CASSLVMRGNTIYF. This chain connects TRBV7-4 to TRBJ1-3; unclear D gene. Germline CDR1 and CDR2: SGHVT and SQSDAQ. The CDR3 runs to 14 residues. The V end lost 1 base, the J end lost 4 bases, and 8 bases lay between the germline ends.

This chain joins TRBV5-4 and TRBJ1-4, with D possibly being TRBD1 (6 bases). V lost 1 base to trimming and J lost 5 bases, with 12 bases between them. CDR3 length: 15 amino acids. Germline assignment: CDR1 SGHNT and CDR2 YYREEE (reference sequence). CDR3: CASSLPGESNEKLFF. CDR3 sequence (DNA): TGTGCCAGCAGCTTGCCAGGGGAAAGCAATGAAAAACTGTTTTTT. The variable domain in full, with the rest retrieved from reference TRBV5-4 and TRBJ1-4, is ETGVTQSPTHLIKTRGQQVTLRCSSQSGHNTVSWYQQALGQGPQFIFQYYREEENGRGNFPPRFSGLQFPNYSSELNVNALELDDSALYLCASSLPGESNEKLFFGSGTQLSVL.

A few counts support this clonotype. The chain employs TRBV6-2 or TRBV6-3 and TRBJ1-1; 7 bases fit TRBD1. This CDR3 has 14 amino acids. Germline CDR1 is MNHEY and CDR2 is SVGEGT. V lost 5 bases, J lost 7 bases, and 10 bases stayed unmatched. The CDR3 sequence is CASSPGQAEIEAFF. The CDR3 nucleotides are TGTGCCAGCAGTCCCGGACAGGCAGAAATTGAAGCTTTCTTT.

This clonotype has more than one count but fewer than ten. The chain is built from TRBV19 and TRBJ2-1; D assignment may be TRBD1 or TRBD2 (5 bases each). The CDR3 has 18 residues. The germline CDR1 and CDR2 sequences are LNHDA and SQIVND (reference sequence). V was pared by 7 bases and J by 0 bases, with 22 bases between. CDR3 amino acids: CASIGWHSPGGSYNEQFF. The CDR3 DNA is TGTGCCAGTATTGGATGGCACTCTCCTGGGGGCTCCTACAATGAGCAGTTCTTC.

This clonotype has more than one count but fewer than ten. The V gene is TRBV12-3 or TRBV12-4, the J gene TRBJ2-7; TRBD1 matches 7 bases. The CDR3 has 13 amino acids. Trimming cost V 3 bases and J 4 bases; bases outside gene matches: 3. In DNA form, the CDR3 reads TGTGCCAGCAGTTTCCCAGGGGGATACGAGCAGTACTTC. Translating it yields CASSFPGGYEQYF.

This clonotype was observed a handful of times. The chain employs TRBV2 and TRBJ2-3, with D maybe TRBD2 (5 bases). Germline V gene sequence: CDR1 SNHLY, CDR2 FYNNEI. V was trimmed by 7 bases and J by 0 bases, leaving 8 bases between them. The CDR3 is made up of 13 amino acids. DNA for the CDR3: TGTGCCAGCAAGGGAGAAAGCACAGATACGCAGTATTTT. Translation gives CASKGESTDTQYF. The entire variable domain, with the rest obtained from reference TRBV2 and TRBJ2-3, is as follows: EPEVTQTPSHQVTQMGQEVILRCVPISNHLYFYWYRQILGQKVEFLVSFYNNEISEKSEIFDDQFSVERPDGSNFTLKIRSTKLEDSAMYFCASKGESTDTQYFGPGTRLTVL.

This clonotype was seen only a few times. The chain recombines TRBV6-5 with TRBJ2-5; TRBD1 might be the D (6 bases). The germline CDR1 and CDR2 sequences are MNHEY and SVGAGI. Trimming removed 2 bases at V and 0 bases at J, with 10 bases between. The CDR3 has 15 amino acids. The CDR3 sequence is CASSYRDTHQETQYF. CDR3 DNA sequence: TGTGCCAGCAGTTACCGGGACACTCACCAAGAGACCCAGTACTTC.

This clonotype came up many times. The CDR3 is CASSLGTDEKLFF. The DNA for the CDR3 is TGTGCCAGCAGCTTAGGGACGGATGAAAAACTGTTTTTT. This chain links TRBV7-6 with TRBJ1-4; D is unclear. Germline V gives CDR1 SGHVS, CDR2 FNYEAQ. Trimming removed 1 base from V and 6 bases from J, with 6 bases in between. CDR3 length: 13 residues. Full variable domain (missing parts from reference TRBV7-6 and TRBJ1-4): GAGVSQSPRYKVTKRGQDVALRCDPISGHVSLYWYRQALGQGPEFLTYFNYEAQQDKSGLPNDRFSAERPEGSISTLTIQRTEQRDSAMYRCASSLGTDEKLFFGSGTQLSVL.

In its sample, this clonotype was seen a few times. CDR3 coding DNA: TGTGCCAGCAGTCAGGACAATTCGGTCGGTCAGCCCCAGCATTTT. It encodes CASSQDNSVGQPQHF. V gene TRBV28 combines with J gene TRBJ1-5, with D tentatively TRBD1 (5 bases). Germline V gene lookup returns CDR1 MDHEN and CDR2 SYDVKM. The CDR3 sequence is 15 residues long. V was cut by 5 bases and J by 6 bases, with 17 bases left in between. The whole variable domain, filled in from reference TRBV28 and TRBJ1-5, reads DVKVTQSSRYLVKRTGEKVFLECVQDMDHENMFWYRQDPGLGLRLIYFSYDVKMKEKGDIPEGYSVSREKKERFSLILESASTNQTSMYLCASSQDNSVGQPQHFGDGTRLSIL.